The 23 T cell receptor beta chains below come from one sample, sequenced in a study of T cells after yellow fever vaccination. Using its own MiXCR run on the 5' RACE reads, TCRdb lists one record per CDR3 protein. The table shows a few hundred thousand distinct CDR3 sequences, with approximately 13% occurring only once. Sequences were derived from CD4+ T cells sorted from PBMCs, sampled 15 days after the yellow fever booster vaccination. These receptors were collected from a man younger than 35 who received the YFV17D yellow fever vaccine.

In its sample, this clonotype was seen a few times. The chain couples TRBV5-5 to TRBJ2-5; 9 bases match TRBD2. The trim removed 0 bases at V and 5 bases at J, leaving 5 bases unmatched. Germline CDR1 reads SGHKS; CDR2 reads YYEKEE (reference sequence). This CDR3 has 15 amino acids. The CDR3 loop is CASSLVRGGSETQYF. As DNA, the CDR3 is TGTGCCAGCAGCTTGGTGCGGGGGGGCTCGGAGACCCAGTACTTC.

The chain couples TRBV24-1 to TRBJ2-1, with D possibly called TRBD1 or TRBD2 (5 bases each). The CDR3 is 15 amino acids. Trimming removed 3 bases from V and 5 bases from J, with 13 bases in between. The V gene's germline CDR1 is KGHDR and CDR2 SFDVKD. The CDR3 bases are TGTGCCACCAGTGATACCGGGACGTCTCACAATGAGCAGTTCTTC. This translates into CATSDTGTSHNEQFF.

This clonotype was seen a handful of times. DNA for the CDR3: TGTGCCAGCAGTTACTCGGATTATCCCCTCGAGCAGTACTTC. Translating gives CASSYSDYPLEQYF. The V gene is TRBV6-5, the J gene TRBJ2-7; D is uncertain. The V gene lost 0 bases and the J gene lost 6 bases, with 12 bases spanning the gap. This CDR3 has 14 residues. Looked up from germline, CDR1 is MNHEY and CDR2 is SVGAGI.

The J gene is TRBJ1-1, the V gene TRBV7-9, with D perhaps TRBD1 (5 bases). Germline assignment: CDR1 SEHNR and CDR2 FQNEAQ (reference sequence). Trimming removed 5 bases from V and 0 bases from J, with 13 bases in between. This CDR3 spans 15 amino acids. The chain's CDR3 is CASSPGTVMNTEAFF. The DNA of the CDR3 is TGTGCCAGCAGCCCCGGGACCGTTATGAACACTGAAGCTTTCTTT.

There are many counts of this clonotype. The chain employs TRBV19 and TRBJ1-5; TRBD1 might be the D (5 bases). CDR3 size: 18 residues. The germline V and J ends were trimmed by 3 bases and 1 base, with 19 bases remaining between them. CDR1 is LNHDA and CDR2 is SQIVND in the germline V gene (reference sequence). DNA for the CDR3: TGTGCCAGTAGTATCCTCTCCATCGGCGGGGGGAGCAATCAGCCCCAGCATTTT. It translates to CASSILSIGGGSNQPQHF.

The rearrangement links TRBV14 to TRBJ1-4; no reliable D call. The CDR3 covers 12 residues. Trimming took 0 bases from V and 10 from J, leaving 6 bases between them. The germline CDR1 and CDR2 sequences are SGHDN and FVKESK. The CDR3 spells CASSQDRRKLFF. CDR3 bases: TGTGCCAGCAGCCAAGATAGGAGAAAACTGTTTTTT.

This clonotype was observed a few times. The chain is built from TRBV7-2 and TRBJ1-2; 8 bases align to TRBD1. J gave up 4 bases and V 5 bases, and 12 bases lay outside the gene matches. The CDR3 loop spans 16 amino acids. Germline CDR1 is SGHTA and CDR2 is FQGNSA. In DNA, the CDR3 is TGTGCCAGCAGCGGAGTGGTCGCAGGGGGCAGCTATGGCTACACCTTC. This sequence encodes CASSGVVAGGSYGYTF.

This clonotype was picked up a small number of times. This chain uses TRBV12-3 or TRBV12-4 with TRBJ2-3; no firm D call. The CDR3 covers 15 residues. The V and J ends lost 5 bases and 6 bases respectively, with 18 bases between them. The DNA for the CDR3 is TGTGCCAGCAGTCCTAGTAGCACCTCCTCGGATACGCAGTATTTT. This gives the protein CASSPSSTSSDTQYF.

There are many counts of this clonotype. The chain recombines TRBV5-1 with TRBJ2-5; 8 nucleotides agree with TRBD2. Unmatched junction bases numbered 13, after V lost 1 base and J lost 5 bases. CDR1 and CDR2 from the germline V gene are SGHRS and YFSETQ. The CDR3 is made up of 17 amino acids. For the CDR3, the DNA is TGCGCCAGCAGCTTGATGTTCGGGACTAGAGGTACGGAGACCCAGTACTTC. It encodes CASSLMFGTRGTETQYF.

This clonotype was picked up a small number of times. V usage is TRBV5-4 and J usage is TRBJ1-3; 8 bases match TRBD1. V gave up 6 bases and J gave up 0 bases; unmatched junction bases: 11. The CDR3 runs 17 residues. Germline CDR1 reads SGHNT; CDR2 reads YYREEE (reference sequence). This chain's CDR3 is CASTVRGQGSSGNTIYF. CDR3 bases: TGTGCCAGCACCGTTCGAGGACAGGGCAGCTCTGGAAACACCATATATTTT.

This clonotype was counted a few times. The genes are TRBV12-3 or TRBV12-4 and TRBJ1-5, with D possibly being TRBD1 (6 bases). The CDR3 runs 16 residues. The V gene lost 1 base and the J gene lost 2 bases, with 12 bases spanning the gap. The CDR3 loop reads CASSLGEGGRNQPQHF. CDR3 in DNA: TGTGCCAGCAGTTTAGGGGAAGGGGGACGCAATCAGCCCCAGCATTTT.

This clonotype has only a few counts. This chain connects TRBV5-1 to TRBJ2-1; D is perhaps TRBD1 or TRBD2 (5 bases each). This CDR3 spans 15 amino acids. From germline, CDR1 is SGHRS and CDR2 YFSETQ. Trimming took 2 bases from V and 6 from J, leaving 15 bases between them. CDR3 in DNA: TGCGCCAGCAGCTTACTACCGGGACGGACCAATGAGCAGTTCTTC. It is translated as CASSLLPGRTNEQFF.

This clonotype came up a few times. V and J are TRBV5-1 and TRBJ2-3; D remains unclear. Trimming removed 0 bases at V and 0 bases at J, with 11 bases between. The germline V gene encodes CDR1 SGHRS and CDR2 YFSETQ. This CDR3 spans 16 amino acids. DNA for the CDR3: TGCGCCAGCAGCTTGGCCCCCGGCGGAAGCACAGATACGCAGTATTTT. Translated, it gives CASSLAPGGSTDTQYF.

The chain carries TRBV20-1 and TRBJ1-1; no reliable D call. V lost 5 bases and J lost 1, with 11 bases in between. The germline V gene encodes CDR1 DFQATT and CDR2 SNEGSKA (reference sequence). The CDR3 totals 13 residues. CDR3: CSAGVTENTEAFF. The CDR3 bases are TGCAGTGCTGGGGTTACGGAGAACACTGAAGCTTTCTTT.

V usage is TRBV7-9 and J usage is TRBJ2-3, with D maybe TRBD2 (6 bases). Trimming pared 4 bases from V and 3 bases from J, leaving 14 bases between. The germline gives CDR1 SEHNR, CDR2 FQNEAQ (reference sequence). The CDR3 has 15 residues. This chain's CDR3 is CASSSPGLNTDTQYF. The DNA of the CDR3 is TGTGCCAGCAGCTCACCGGGACTGAATACAGATACGCAGTATTTT.

This clonotype was seen ten or more times. The V call is TRBV7-9, the J call TRBJ2-7; possibly TRBD1 for D (6 bases). The length of the CDR3 is 14 residues. From germline, CDR1 is SEHNR and CDR2 FQNEAQ (reference sequence). Trimming pared 5 bases from V and 2 bases from J, leaving 13 bases between. The DNA of the CDR3 is TGTGCCAGCAGCCTGGGGACACTGGCCTACGAGCAGTACTTC. Translation gives CASSLGTLAYEQYF.

The CDR3 loop reads CASSRAGGHSYNEQFF. The CDR3 DNA is TGTGCCAGCAGCCGAGCGGGGGGCCACTCCTACAATGAGCAGTTCTTC. The chain is built from TRBV11-3 and TRBJ2-1; TRBD2 agrees at 9 bases. The CDR3 sequence is 16 residues long. Germline CDR1 SGHNT, CDR2 YENEEA. With V trimmed by 5 bases and J by 0 bases, 5 bases remained unmatched.

V gene TRBV14 combines with J gene TRBJ2-7; 9 positions agree with TRBD1. The CDR3 loop spans 15 amino acids. Germline trimming cut 1 base from V and 6 bases from J; bases unmatched to any gene: 7. CDR1 and CDR2 from the germline V gene are SGHDN and FVKESK. The CDR3 loop is CASSQAGQGRSEQYF. The CDR3 region has the DNA TGTGCCAGCAGCCAAGCGGGACAGGGTCGCAGCGAGCAGTACTTC.

The chain links TRBV10-2 to TRBJ2-1; D unclear. This CDR3 has 12 amino acids. CDR1 is WSHSY, CDR2 SAAADI, per germline. Trimming removed 7 bases at V and 1 base at J, with 5 bases between. The CDR3, as DNA: TGCGCCAGCACTAGGTCCTACAATGAGCAGTTCTTC. Protein: CASTRSYNEQFF.

In its sample, this clonotype was seen a few times. V gene TRBV6-5 combines with J gene TRBJ2-6; perhaps TRBD1 as D (5 bases). Germline V lookup: CDR1 MNHEY, CDR2 SVGAGI. V lost 7 bases to trimming and J lost 4 bases, with 14 bases between them. CDR3 size: 15 residues. In DNA, the CDR3 is TGTGCCAGCACCTTAGGGGCGGCCGGGGCCAACGTCCTGACTTTC. This encodes CASTLGAAGANVLTF.

This chain uses TRBV20-1 with TRBJ2-7, with a possible D match to TRBD1 (6 bases). The germline V and J ends were trimmed by 0 bases and 4 bases, with 16 bases remaining between them. CDR3 length: 15 residues. Germline V gene sequence: CDR1 DFQATT, CDR2 SNEGSKA (reference sequence). CDR3 bases: TGCAGTGCTAGAGATCTATCCCAGGGGTGGTACGAGCAGTACGTC. Amino acid sequence: CSARDLSQGWYEQYV.

V and J are TRBV18 and TRBJ1-2; TRBD1 aligns across 8 bases. Germline assignment: CDR1 KGHSH and CDR2 LQKENI. This CDR3 has 14 residues. The V segment lost 7 bases and the J segment 4 bases; nucleotides outside the gene matches: 8. CDR3 in amino acids: CASFAGDRSYGYTF. The CDR3 DNA reads as TGTGCCAGCTTCGCCGGGGACAGGTCCTATGGCTACACCTTC.

The rearrangement links TRBV15 to TRBJ2-3, with 7 bases fitting TRBD1. The CDR3 contains 14 residues. V lost 0 bases, J lost 3 bases, and 0 bases stayed unmatched. Germline assignment: CDR1 LNHNV and CDR2 YYDKDF (reference sequence). CDR3 coding DNA: TGTGCCACCAGCAGAGACAGGGGGACAGATACGCAGTATTTT. The encoded protein is CATSRDRGTDTQYF.